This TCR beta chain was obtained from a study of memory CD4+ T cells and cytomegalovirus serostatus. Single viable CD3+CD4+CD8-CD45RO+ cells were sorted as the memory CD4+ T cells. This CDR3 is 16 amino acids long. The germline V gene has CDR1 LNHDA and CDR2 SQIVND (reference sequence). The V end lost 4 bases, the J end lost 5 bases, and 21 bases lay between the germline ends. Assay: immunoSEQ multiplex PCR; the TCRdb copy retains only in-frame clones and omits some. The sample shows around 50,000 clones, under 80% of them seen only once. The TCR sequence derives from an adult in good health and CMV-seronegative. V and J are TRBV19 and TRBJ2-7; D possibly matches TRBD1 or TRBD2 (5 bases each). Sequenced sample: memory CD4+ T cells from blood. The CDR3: CASSTIGGRGMDEQYF. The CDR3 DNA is TGTGCCAGTAGTACGATTGGGGGACGGGGTATGGACGAGCAGTACTTC.